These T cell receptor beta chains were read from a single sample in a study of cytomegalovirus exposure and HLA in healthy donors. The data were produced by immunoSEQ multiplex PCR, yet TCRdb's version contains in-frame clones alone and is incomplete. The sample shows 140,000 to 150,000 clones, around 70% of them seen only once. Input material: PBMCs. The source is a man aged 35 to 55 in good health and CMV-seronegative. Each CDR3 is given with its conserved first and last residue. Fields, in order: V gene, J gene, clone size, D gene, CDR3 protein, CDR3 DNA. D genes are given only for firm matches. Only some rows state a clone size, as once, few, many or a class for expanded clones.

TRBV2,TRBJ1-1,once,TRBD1,CASSGRDSRNTEAFF,TGTGCCAGCAGTGGAAGGGACAGCCGTAACACTGAAGCTTTCTTT
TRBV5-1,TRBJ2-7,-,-,CASSLGQNEQYF,TGCGCCAGCAGCTTGGGCCAGAACGAGCAGTACTTC
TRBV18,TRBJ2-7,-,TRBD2,CASSRTSGVPNSYEQYF,TGTGCCAGCTCCCGGACTAGCGGAGTCCCGAACTCCTACGAGCAGTACTTC
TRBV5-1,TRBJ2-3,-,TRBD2,CASSSRDYSTDTQYF,TGCGCCAGCAGCTCGAGGGACTATAGCACAGATACGCAGTATTTT
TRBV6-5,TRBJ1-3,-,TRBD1,CASTRDSGRLNTIYF,TGTGCCAGCACCAGGGACAGCGGACGGCTAAACACCATATATTTT
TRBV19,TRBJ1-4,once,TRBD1,CASSLPGGARTNEKLFF,TGTGCCAGTAGTCTCCCAGGGGGCGCGCGAACTAATGAAAAACTGTTTTTT
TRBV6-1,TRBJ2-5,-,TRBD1,CASSPDRGRWETQYF,TGTGCCAGCAGTCCGGACAGGGGACGGTGGGAGACCCAGTACTTC
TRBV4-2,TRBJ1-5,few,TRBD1,CASSQDRVGGDQPQHF,TGTGCCAGCAGCCAAGATCGCGTAGGGGGCGATCAGCCCCAGCATTTT
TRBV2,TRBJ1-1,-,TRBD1,CASSELGTGYSEAFF,TGTGCCAGCAGTGAATTGGGGACAGGCTATTCTGAAGCTTTCTTT
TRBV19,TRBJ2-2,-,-,CASSIIKPTANTGELFF,TGTGCCAGTAGTATTATCAAGCCGACAGCGAACACCGGGGAGCTGTTTTTT
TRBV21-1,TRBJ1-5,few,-,CASSKVERGHSGSNQPQHF,TGTGCCAGCAGCAAAGTTGAAAGGGGACATTCGGGGAGCAATCAGCCCCAGCATTTT
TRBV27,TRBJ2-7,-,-,CASSLGLGEQYF,TGTGCCAGCAGTTTGGGGCTGGGGGAGCAGTACTTC
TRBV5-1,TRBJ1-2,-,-,CASSLDRWSSDLSYGYTF,TGCGCCAGCAGCTTGGATCGGTGGAGCAGCGACCTTTCCTATGGCTACACCTTC
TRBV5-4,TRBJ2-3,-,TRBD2,CASSLRTSVSLVTDTQYF,TGTGCCAGCAGCTTGCGGACTAGCGTCTCCTTAGTCACAGATACGCAGTATTTT
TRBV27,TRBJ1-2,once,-,CASSWTMNYGYPF,TGTGCCAGCAGTTGGACAATGAACTATGGCTACCCCTTC